The text below deals with one TCR beta chain. Its target is unknown. Axillary draining lymph nodes of breast cancer patients supplied the node samples. The CDR3 contains 18 residues. V dropped 0 bases and J dropped 0; count of bases not matched to a gene: 8. The data are from a study of breast tumors, draining lymph nodes, adjacent tissues. One entry per CDR3 protein results from TCRdb running MiXCR on the multiplex PCR reads. The sample holds over 200,000 distinct CDR3 sequences, 30% to 35% seen once. Study results and caveats: Compared with basal-like, luminal-like tumors shared significantly more repertoire with nontumor tissue. Tumor repertoires ranked between lymph nodes and nontumor tissue in diversity, with V and J gene preferences.

What was sequenced was axillary lymph node tissue. This chain connects TRBV6-7 to TRBJ2-1; 7 positions match TRBD1. TRBV6-7 has ORF status, its function being uncertain. This TCR derives from a female donor with breast cancer. Some clones in this sample may be carry-over from other donors' samples. CDR3 nucleotides: TGTGCCAGCAGTTACTCGACTGGACAGGACAACTCCTACAATGAGCAGTTCTTC. Its translation: CASSYSTGQDNSYNEQFF.